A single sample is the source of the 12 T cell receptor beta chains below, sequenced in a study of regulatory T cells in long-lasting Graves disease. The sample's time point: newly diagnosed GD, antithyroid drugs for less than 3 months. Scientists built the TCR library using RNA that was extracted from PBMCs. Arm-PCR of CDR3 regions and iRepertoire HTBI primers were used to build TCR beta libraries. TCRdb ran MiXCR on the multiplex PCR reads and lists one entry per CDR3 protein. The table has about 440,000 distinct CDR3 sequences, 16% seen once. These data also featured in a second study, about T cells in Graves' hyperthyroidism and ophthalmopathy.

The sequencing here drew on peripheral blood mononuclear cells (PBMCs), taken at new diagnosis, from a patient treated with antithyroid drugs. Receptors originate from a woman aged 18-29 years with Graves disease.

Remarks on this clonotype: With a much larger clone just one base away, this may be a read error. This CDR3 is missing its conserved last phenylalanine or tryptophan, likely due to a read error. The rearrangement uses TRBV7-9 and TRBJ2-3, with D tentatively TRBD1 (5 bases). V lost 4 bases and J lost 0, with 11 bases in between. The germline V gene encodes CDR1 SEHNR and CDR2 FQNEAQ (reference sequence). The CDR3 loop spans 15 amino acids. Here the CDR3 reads CASSYQGASTDTQYL. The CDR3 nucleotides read TGTGCCAGCAGCTATCAGGGCGCAAGCACAGATACGCAGTATCTT.

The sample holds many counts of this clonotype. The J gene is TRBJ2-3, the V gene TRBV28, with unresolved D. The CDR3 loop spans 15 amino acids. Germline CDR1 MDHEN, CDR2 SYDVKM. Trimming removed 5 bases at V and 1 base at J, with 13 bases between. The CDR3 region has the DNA TGTGCCAGCAGTCATCCTCTTAAAGGCACAGATACGCAGTATTTT. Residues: CASSHPLKGTDTQYF.

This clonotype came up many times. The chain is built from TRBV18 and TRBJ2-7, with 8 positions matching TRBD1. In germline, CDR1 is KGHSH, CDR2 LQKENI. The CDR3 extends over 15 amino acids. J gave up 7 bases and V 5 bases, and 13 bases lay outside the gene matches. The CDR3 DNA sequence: TGTGCCAGCTCAGCTCCAGGGGGCGCAGCGGAGGAGCAGTACTTC. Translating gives CASSAPGGAAEEQYF.

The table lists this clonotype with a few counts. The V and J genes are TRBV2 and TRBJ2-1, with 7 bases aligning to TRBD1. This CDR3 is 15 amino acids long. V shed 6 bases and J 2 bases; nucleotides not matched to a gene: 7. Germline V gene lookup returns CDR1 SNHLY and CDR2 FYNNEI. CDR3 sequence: CASRNRQGTYNEQFF. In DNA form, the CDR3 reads TGTGCCAGCAGGAATAGACAGGGAACCTACAATGAGCAGTTCTTC. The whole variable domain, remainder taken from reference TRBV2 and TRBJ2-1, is EPEVTQTPSHQVTQMGQEVILRCVPISNHLYFYWYRQILGQKVEFLVSFYNNEISEKSEIFDDQFSVERPDGSNFTLKIRSTKLEDSAMYFCASRNRQGTYNEQFFGPGTRLTVL.

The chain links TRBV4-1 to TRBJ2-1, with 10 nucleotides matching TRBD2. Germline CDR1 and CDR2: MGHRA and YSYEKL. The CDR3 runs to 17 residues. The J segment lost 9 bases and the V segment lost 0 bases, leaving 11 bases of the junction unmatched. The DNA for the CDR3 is TGCGCCAGCAGCCAAGATCATGCTAGCGGGAGTTGGGGTGAGCAGTTCTTC. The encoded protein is CASSQDHASGSWGEQFF.

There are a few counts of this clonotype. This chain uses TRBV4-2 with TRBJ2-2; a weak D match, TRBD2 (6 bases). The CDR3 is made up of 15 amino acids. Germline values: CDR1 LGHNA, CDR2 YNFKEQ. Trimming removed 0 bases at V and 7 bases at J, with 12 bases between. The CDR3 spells CASSQDSGVGGELFF. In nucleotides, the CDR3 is TGTGCCAGCAGCCAAGATTCGGGGGTTGGCGGGGAGCTGTTTTTT.

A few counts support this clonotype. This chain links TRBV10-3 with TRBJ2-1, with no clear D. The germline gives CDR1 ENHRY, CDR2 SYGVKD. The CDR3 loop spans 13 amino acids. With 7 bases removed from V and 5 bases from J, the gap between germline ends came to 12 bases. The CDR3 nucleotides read TGTGCCATCACCAGGCCCCAGGACAATGAGCAGTTCTTC. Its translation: CAITRPQDNEQFF.

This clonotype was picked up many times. For the CDR3, the DNA is TGTGCCAGCAGCACCAGTACTTTCGAGCAGTACTTC. It yields the protein CASSTSTFEQYF. This chain uses TRBV7-9 with TRBJ2-7, with D unresolved. Trimming removed 5 bases from V and 6 bases from J, with 11 bases in between. Germline assignment: CDR1 SEHNR and CDR2 FQNEAQ (reference sequence). The CDR3 sequence is 12 residues long. The whole variable domain, remainder taken from reference TRBV7-9 and TRBJ2-7, is DTGVSQNPRHKITKRGQNVTFRCDPISEHNRLYWYRQTLGQGPEFLTYFQNEAQLEKSRLLSDRFSAERPKGSFSTLEIQRTEQGDSAMYLCASSTSTFEQYFGPGTRLTVT.

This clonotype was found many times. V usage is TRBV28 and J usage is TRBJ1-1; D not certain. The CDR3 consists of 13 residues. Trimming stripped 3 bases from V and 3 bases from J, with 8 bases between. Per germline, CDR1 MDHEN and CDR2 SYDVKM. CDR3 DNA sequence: TGTGCCAGCAGTTTTGCGCGTTACACTGAAGCTTTCTTT. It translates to CASSFARYTEAFF. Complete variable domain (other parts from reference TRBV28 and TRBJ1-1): DVKVTQSSRYLVKRTGEKVFLECVQDMDHENMFWYRQDPGLGLRLIYFSYDVKMKEKGDIPEGYSVSREKKERFSLILESASTNQTSMYLCASSFARYTEAFFGQGTRLTVV.

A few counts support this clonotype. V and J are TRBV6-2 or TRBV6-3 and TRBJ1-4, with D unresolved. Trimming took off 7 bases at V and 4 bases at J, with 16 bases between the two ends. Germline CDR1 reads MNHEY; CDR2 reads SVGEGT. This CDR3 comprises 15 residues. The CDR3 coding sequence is TGTGCCAGCACTTCGGACGGAAGTAATAATGAAAAACTGTTTTTT. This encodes CASTSDGSNNEKLFF.

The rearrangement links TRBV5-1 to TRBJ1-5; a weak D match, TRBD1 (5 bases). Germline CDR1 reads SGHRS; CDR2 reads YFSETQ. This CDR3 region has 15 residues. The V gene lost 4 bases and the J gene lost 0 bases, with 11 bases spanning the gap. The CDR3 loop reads CASSRGEHSNQPQHF. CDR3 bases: TGCGCCAGCAGCAGAGGGGAACATAGCAATCAGCCCCAGCATTTT. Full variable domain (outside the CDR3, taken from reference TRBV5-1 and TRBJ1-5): KAGVTQTPRYLIKTRGQQVTLSCSPISGHRSVSWYQQTPGQGLQFLFEYFSETQRNKGNFPGRFSGRQFSNSRSEMNVSTLELGDSALYLCASSRGEHSNQPQHFGDGTRLSIL.

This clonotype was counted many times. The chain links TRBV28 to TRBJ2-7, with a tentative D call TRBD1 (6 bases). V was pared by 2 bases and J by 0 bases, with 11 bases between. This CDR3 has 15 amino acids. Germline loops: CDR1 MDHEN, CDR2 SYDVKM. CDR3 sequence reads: CASSLRQALSYEQYF. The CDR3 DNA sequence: TGTGCCAGCAGTTTAAGACAGGCCCTCTCCTACGAGCAGTACTTC. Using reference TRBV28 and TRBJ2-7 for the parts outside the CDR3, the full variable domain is DVKVTQSSRYLVKRTGEKVFLECVQDMDHENMFWYRQDPGLGLRLIYFSYDVKMKEKGDIPEGYSVSREKKERFSLILESASTNQTSMYLCASSLRQALSYEQYFGPGTRLTVT.